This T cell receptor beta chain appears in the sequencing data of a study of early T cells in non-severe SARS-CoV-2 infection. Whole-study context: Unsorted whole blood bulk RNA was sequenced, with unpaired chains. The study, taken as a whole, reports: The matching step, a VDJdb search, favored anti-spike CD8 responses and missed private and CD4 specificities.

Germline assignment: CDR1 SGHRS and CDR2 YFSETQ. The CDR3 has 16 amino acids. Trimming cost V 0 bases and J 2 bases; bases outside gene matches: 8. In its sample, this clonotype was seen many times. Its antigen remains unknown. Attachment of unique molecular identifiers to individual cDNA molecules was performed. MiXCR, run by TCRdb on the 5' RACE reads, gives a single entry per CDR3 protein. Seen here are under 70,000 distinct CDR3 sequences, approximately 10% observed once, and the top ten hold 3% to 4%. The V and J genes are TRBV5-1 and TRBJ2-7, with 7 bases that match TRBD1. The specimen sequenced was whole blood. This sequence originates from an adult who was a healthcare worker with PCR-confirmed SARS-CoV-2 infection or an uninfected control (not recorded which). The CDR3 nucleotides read TGCGCCAGCAGCTTGGAGGTCGCAGGGGGAGCCTACGAGCAGTACTTC. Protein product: CASSLEVAGGAYEQYF.